This is a list of T cell receptor beta chains from one sample in a study of T cells expressing NK-cell markers. TCRdb reprocessed the 5' RACE reads and keeps a single row for each CDR3 protein, giving no DNA. The specimen's table records roughly 150,000 distinct CDR3 sequences. Sequencing used blood T cells: a sorted CD56 or NKG2C T cell subset, CD4+ or CD8+ T cells, or bulk PBMC T cells (not recorded which). Receptors originate from a man aged 18 to 69 in good health. Both conserved end residues are part of each CDR3.

j_call	v_call	cdr3_aa
TRBJ2-1	TRBV20-1	CSASLLSGGRYNEQFF
TRBJ2-1	TRBV28	CASSLRGAGASYNEQFF
TRBJ1-2	TRBV25-1	CASSGLDSGYTF
TRBJ1-2	TRBV7-9	CASSSAPGIYGYTF
TRBJ2-1	TRBV20-1	CSARADREGYNEQFF
TRBJ2-2	TRBV6-5	CASSYLGWDTFANTGELFF
TRBJ1-2	TRBV12-3/TRBV12-4	CASSPHLAGNYGYTF
TRBJ2-2	TRBV11-2	CASSFLAGGQTGELFF
TRBJ2-3	TRBV12-3/TRBV12-4	CASSQLGSDTDTQYF
TRBJ2-2	TRBV3-1	CASSQEYTGELFF
TRBJ1-2	TRBV27	CASSETGGYGYTF
TRBJ1-4	TRBV7-9	CASSLALGATNEKLFF
TRBJ2-6	TRBV19	CASSLEGGAGANVLTF
TRBJ2-3	TRBV4-2	CASSQDLGERRTQYF
TRBJ1-2	TRBV6-6	CASSYSLNSGYTF
TRBJ2-1	TRBV20-1	CSARDMRETYNEQFF
TRBJ2-7	TRBV20-1	CSATGTASSYEQYF
TRBJ1-4	TRBV28	CASSSVWDNRGGKLFF
TRBJ2-7	TRBV6-1	CASSDQRFGQGSYEQYF
TRBJ2-7	TRBV12-3/TRBV12-4	CASSWDGPYEQYF
TRBJ2-5	TRBV6-1	CASSALTETQYF
TRBJ2-3	TRBV25-1	CASSEGVAPDTQYF
TRBJ1-2	TRBV14	CASSHLRDRNHGYTF
TRBJ1-3	TRBV5-6	CASSLGTTTIYF
TRBJ2-1	TRBV27	CASSVSTGGNEQFF
TRBJ2-7	TRBV5-6	CASSPMTPTYEQYF
TRBJ1-2	TRBV7-8	CASSSHGQGRIYGYTF
TRBJ2-7	TRBV3-1	CASSQYPDSSYEQYF
TRBJ1-6	TRBV6-2/TRBV6-3	CASSQRDRVNSPLHF
TRBJ2-3	TRBV7-6	CASSIGLRRTDTQYF
TRBJ1-3	TRBV7-9	CASSPTGSPGNTIYF
TRBJ2-1	TRBV11-2	CASSLGLGSYNEQFF
TRBJ2-7	TRBV4-1	CASSQVFDRATYEQYF